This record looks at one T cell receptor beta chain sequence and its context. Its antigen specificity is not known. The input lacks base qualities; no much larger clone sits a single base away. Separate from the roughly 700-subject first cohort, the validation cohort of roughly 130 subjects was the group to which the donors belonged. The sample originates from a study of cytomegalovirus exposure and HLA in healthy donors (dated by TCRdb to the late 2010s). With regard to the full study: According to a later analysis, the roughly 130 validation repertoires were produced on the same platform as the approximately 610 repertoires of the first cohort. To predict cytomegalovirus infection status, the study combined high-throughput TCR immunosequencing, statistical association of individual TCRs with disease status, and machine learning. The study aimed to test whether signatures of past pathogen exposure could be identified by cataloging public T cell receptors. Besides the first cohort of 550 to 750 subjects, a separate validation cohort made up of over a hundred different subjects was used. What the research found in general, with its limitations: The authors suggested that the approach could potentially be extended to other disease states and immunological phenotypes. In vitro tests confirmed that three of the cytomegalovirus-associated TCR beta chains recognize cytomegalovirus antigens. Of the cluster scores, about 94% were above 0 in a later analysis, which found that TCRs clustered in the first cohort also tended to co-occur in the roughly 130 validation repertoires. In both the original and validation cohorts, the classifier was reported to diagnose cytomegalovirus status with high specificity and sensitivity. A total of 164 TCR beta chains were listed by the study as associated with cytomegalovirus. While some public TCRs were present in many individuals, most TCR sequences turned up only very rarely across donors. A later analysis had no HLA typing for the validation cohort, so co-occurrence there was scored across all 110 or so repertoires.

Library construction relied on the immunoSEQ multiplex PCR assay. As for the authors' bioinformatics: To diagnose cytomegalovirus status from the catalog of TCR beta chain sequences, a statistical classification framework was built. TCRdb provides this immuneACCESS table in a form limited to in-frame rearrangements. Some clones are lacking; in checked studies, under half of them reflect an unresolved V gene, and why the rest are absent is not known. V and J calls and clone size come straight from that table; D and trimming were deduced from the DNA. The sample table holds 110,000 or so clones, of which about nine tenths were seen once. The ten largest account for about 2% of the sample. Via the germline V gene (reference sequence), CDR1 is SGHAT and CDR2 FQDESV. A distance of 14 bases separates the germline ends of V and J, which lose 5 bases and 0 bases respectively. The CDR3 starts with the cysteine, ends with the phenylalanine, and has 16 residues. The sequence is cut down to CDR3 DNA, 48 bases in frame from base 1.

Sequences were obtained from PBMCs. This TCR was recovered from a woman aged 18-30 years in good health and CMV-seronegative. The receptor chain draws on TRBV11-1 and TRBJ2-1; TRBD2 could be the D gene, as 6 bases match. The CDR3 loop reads CASSQGPGSSYNEQFF. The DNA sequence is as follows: TGTGCCAGCAGCCAAGGGCCCGGGAGCTCCTACAATGAGCAGTTCTTC.